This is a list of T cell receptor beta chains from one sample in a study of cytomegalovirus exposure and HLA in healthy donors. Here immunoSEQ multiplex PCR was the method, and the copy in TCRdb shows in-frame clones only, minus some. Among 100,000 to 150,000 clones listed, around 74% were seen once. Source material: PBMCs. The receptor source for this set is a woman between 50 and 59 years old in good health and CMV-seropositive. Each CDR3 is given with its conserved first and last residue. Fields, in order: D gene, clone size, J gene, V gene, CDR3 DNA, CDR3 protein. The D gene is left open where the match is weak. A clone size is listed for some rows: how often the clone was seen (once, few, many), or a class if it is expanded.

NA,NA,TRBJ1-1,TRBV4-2,TGTGCCAGCAGCCAGTTGGGAAATCGCGGGCAGGCCACTGAAGCTTTCTTT,CASSQLGNRGQATEAFF
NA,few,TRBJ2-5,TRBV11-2,TGTGCCAGCAGCCCGGCTGGGAGGACGTACCAAGAGACCCAGTACTTC,CASSPAGRTYQETQYF
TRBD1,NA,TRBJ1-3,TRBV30,TGTGCCTGGAGTATGACCAGGGGGCCTGGAAACACCATATATTTT,CAWSMTRGPGNTIYF
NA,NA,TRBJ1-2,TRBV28,TGTGCCAGCAGTTTAATAGGGGCGACTAACTATGGCTACACCTTC,CASSLIGATNYGYTF
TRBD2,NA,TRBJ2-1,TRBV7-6,TGTGCCAGCAGCTTAGACGGGACTAGCTACAATGAGCAGTTCTTC,CASSLDGTSYNEQFF
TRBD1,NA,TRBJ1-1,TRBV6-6,TGTGCCAGCAGCCCGGGACAGGGGAACACTGAAGCTTTCTTT,CASSPGQGNTEAFF
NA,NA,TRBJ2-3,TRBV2,TGTGCCAGCAGCCAGGACTACCAAACAGATACGCAGTATTTT,CASSQDYQTDTQYF
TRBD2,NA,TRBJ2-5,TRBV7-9,TGTGCCAGCAGTCCCAGCGGGGGGGCCCTCGAGACCCAGTACTTC,CASSPSGGALETQYF
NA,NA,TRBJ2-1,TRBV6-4,TGTGCCAGCACCCAGGGGGGAAAACAGTTCTTC,CASTQGGKQFF
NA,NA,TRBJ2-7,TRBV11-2,TGTGCCAGCAGCTTAGTGGAAGGTAGCTCAGTTAGCTACGAGCAGTACTTC,CASSLVEGSSVSYEQYF
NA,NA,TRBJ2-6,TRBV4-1,TGCGCCAGCAGCCAACACCGAAATAAATTGCGGGACAGACCTCCTGGGGCCAACGTCCTGACTTTC,CASSQHRNKLRDRPPGANVLTF
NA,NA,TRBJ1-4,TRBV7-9,TGTGCCAGCCGCGGAGGAGCCGGAGCTAATGAAAAACTGTTTTTT,CASRGGAGANEKLFF